A single T cell receptor beta chain is shown here with its context. Some clones are missing from TCRdb's copy, which holds only in-frame ones; the method was immunoSEQ multiplex PCR. The sample shows tens of thousands of clones, around 90% of them seen only once. From germline, CDR1 is MNHEY and CDR2 SVGAGI. Trimming removed 2 bases at V and 7 bases at J, with 11 bases between. CDR3 length: 13 amino acids. These data originate in a study of T cell changes during pregnancy in multiple sclerosis. The rearrangement joins TRBV6-5 to TRBJ1-2, with a weak D call TRBD1 (5 bases). This clonotype was obtained from a female donor with multiple sclerosis, enrolled in a pregnancy study. Sequenced material: CD8+ T cells from peripheral blood mononuclear cells, taken before pregnancy. The CDR3 DNA is TGTGCCAGCAGTTACGGGGGGAACGCTGGCTACACCTTC. Translation gives CASSYGGNAGYTF.